A single sample gave rise to the 11 T cell receptor beta chains below, sequenced in a study of shared clonotypes between healthy human individuals. The data were produced by immunoSEQ multiplex PCR, yet TCRdb's version contains in-frame clones alone and is incomplete. The sample records millions of clones, approximately 90% being singletons. What was sequenced was naive CD4+ T cells sorted from blood. Subset given: CD45RA+ positively selected. The receptors here all came from a man aged 18 to 30 in good health.

The chain has TRBV11-2 and TRBJ2-3, with 11 bases matching TRBD2. This CDR3 has 15 amino acids. After removal of 4 bases from V and 5 bases from J, the junction contained 5 bases not matched to a gene. Germline-derived CDR1 and CDR2 are SGHAT and FQNNGV. The chain's CDR3 is CASSSLTSGVDTQYF. The CDR3 bases are TGTGCCAGCAGCTCTTTGACTAGCGGGGTAGATACGCAGTATTTT.

The V and J genes are TRBV13 and TRBJ2-5; 12 nucleotides agree with TRBD2. The CDR3 is 14 residues long. Trimming took 6 bases from V and 4 from J; bases not matched to a gene: 3. Germline V lookup: CDR1 PRHDT, CDR2 FYEKMQ (reference sequence). Written as DNA, the CDR3 is TGTGCCAGCAGGCTAGCGGGGGGGCCAGAGACCCAGTACTTC. Translating it yields CASRLAGGPETQYF.

This chain joins TRBV21-1 and TRBJ2-7. TRBV21-1 has pseudogene status. CDR3 length: 13 residues. Written as DNA, the CDR3 is TGTGCCGGGGTGGCGCCTAGCTCCTACGAGCAGTACTTC. Protein: CAGVAPSSYEQYF.

V is TRBV9 and J is TRBJ2-7; TRBD2 aligns across 7 bases. Germline V gives CDR1 SGDLS, CDR2 YYNGEE. The CDR3 has 14 residues. J gave up 1 base and V 3 bases, and 4 bases lay outside the gene matches. The CDR3 region is CASSEGRESYEQYF. The CDR3 DNA is TGTGCCAGCAGCGAGGGGAGGGAGTCCTACGAGCAGTACTTC. Full variable domain (remainder filled in from reference TRBV9 and TRBJ2-7): DSGVTQTPKHLITATGQRVTLRCSPRSGDLSVYWYQQSLDQGLQFLIQYYNGEERAKGNILERFSAQQFPDLHSELNLSSLELGDSALYFCASSEGRESYEQYFGPGTRLTVT.

V is TRBV5-1 and J is TRBJ1-5, with a weak D call TRBD1 (6 bases). The germline V gene has CDR1 SGHRS and CDR2 YFSETQ. With 0 bases removed from V and 6 bases from J, the gap between germline ends came to 13 bases. This CDR3 is 15 amino acids long. CDR3 amino acids: CASSLDGGSGQPQHF. Written as DNA, the CDR3 is TGCGCCAGCAGCTTGGACGGGGGCTCGGGTCAGCCCCAGCATTTT.

This rearrangement joins TRBV7-6 to TRBJ2-7, with 14 bases matching TRBD2. The germline gives CDR1 SGHVS, CDR2 FNYEAQ. There are 15 residues in the CDR3. V lost 5 bases, J lost 7 bases, and 7 bases stayed unmatched. CDR3 loop: CASSLGLAGGDEQYF. The CDR3 nucleotides are TGTGCCAGCAGCCTCGGACTAGCGGGAGGTGATGAGCAGTACTTC.

V usage is TRBV29-1 and J usage is TRBJ2-5; weak D call: TRBD2 (5 bases). CDR1 and CDR2 (germline): SQVTM, ANQGSEA. CDR3 length: 13 amino acids. Between the trimmed V and J ends, which lost 5 bases and 4 bases, there was a span of 14 bases. The CDR3 sequence is CSVPSGMIETQYF. The CDR3 DNA is TGCAGCGTTCCGTCCGGGATGATAGAGACCCAGTACTTC.

The gene calls are TRBV7-2 and TRBJ1-2, with D possibly being TRBD1 (5 bases). CDR1 is SGHTA and CDR2 is FQGNSA in the germline V gene. The CDR3 runs to 14 residues. V was pared by 1 base and J by 4 bases, with 10 bases between. CDR3 protein: CASSLGDSAYGYTF. The CDR3 nucleotides read TGTGCCAGCAGCTTAGGCGACAGTGCCTATGGCTACACCTTC.

The chain couples TRBV30 to TRBJ1-5; perhaps TRBD1 as D (6 bases). V dropped 3 bases and J dropped 0 bases, with 15 bases sitting between them. This CDR3 is 16 amino acids long. Germline CDR1 is GTSNPN and CDR2 is SVGIG (reference sequence). The CDR3 region is CAWRAPGVVSNQPQHF. CDR3 sequence (DNA): TGTGCCTGGAGGGCACCAGGGGTGGTTAGCAATCAGCCCCAGCATTTT. Combining the CDR3 with reference TRBV30 and TRBJ1-5 gives the whole variable domain SQTIHQWPATLVQPVGSPLSLECTVEGTSNPNLYWYRQAAGRGLQLLFYSVGIGQISSEVPQNLSASRPQDRQFILSSKKLLLSDSGFYLCAWRAPGVVSNQPQHFGDGTRLSIL.

The chain couples TRBV4-1 to TRBJ1-2; 7 bases fit TRBD1. The CDR3 covers 19 residues. Germline lookup yields CDR1 MGHRA and CDR2 YSYEKL. Unmatched junction bases numbered 21, after V lost 2 bases and J lost 6 bases. The CDR3 sequence is CASSQPLTGRGEISNGYTF. The CDR3 DNA is TGCGCCAGCAGCCAACCGTTAACGGGCAGGGGGGAAATTTCTAATGGCTACACCTTC.

This rearrangement joins TRBV25-1 to TRBJ1-1, with D possibly matching TRBD1 (5 bases). V was pared by 6 bases and J by 4 bases, with 24 bases between. CDR1 MGHDK and CDR2 SYGVNS come from the germline V gene. The CDR3 sequence is 17 residues long. This CDR3 is CASRSTGEGRGLTEAFF. The CDR3 coding sequence is TGTGCCAGCAGGTCTACGGGGGAAGGGAGGGGACTCACTGAAGCTTTCTTT.